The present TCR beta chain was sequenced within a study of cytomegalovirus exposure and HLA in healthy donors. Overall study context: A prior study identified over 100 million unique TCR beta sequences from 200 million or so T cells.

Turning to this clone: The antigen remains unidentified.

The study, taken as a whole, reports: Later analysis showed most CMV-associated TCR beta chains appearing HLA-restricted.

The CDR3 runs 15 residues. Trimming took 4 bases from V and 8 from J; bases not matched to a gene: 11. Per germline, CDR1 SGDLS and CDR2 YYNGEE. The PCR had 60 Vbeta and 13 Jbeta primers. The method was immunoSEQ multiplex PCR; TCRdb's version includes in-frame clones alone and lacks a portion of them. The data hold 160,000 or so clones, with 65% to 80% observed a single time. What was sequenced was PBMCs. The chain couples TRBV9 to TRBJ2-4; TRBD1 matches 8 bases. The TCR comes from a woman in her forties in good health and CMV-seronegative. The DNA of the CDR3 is TGTGCCAGCAGCACCTGGACAGGGTTGGGGGACATTCAGTACTTC. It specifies CASSTWTGLGDIQYF.